The 30 T cell receptor beta chains given below trace back to one sample, sequenced in a study of beta chain features in type 1 diabetes. Reverse transcribing all isolated RNA meant expressed TCRB transcripts were sequenced. Data came from immunoSEQ multiplex PCR; TCRdb stores just in-frame clones and leaves some out. The sample lists tens of thousands of clones, 30% to 35% occurring once. Sequencing input: stem cell memory CD4+ T cells from blood. The receptors here all came from a woman aged 18-30 years in good health.

This clone appeared many times. The chain couples TRBV30 to TRBJ2-5, with a weak D call TRBD1 (6 bases). Germline V gene sequence: CDR1 GTSNPN, CDR2 SVGIG (reference sequence). Trimming left V 3 bases short and J 5 bases short, with 10 bases between. The CDR3 has 12 amino acids. For the CDR3, the DNA is TGTGCCTGGAGCAGGGGTCGGGAGACCCAGTACTTC. The encoded protein is CAWSRGRETQYF.

V usage is TRBV7-3 and J usage is TRBJ1-1; possibly TRBD1 for D (6 bases). Germline V lookup: CDR1 SGHTA, CDR2 FQGTGA. The V end lost 4 bases, the J end lost 4 bases, and 10 bases lay between the germline ends. The CDR3 contains 13 residues. The chain's CDR3 is CASSSSQGTEAFF. The CDR3 region has the DNA TGTGCCAGCAGCTCCTCACAGGGCACTGAAGCTTTCTTT.

The rearrangement joins TRBV6-6 to TRBJ2-1, with 10 bases lining up with TRBD2. The CDR3 totals 14 residues. Per germline, CDR1 MNHNY and CDR2 SVGAGI (reference sequence). V lost 2 bases, J lost 5 bases, and 0 bases stayed unmatched. The CDR3 DNA is TGTGCCAGCAGTTACGGGACTAGCGACAATGAGCAGTTCTTC. Its translation is CASSYGTSDNEQFF.

A few counts support this clone. The chain uses TRBV7-9 and TRBJ2-5; TRBD1 aligns across 9 bases. Germline trimming cut 6 bases from V and 3 bases from J; bases unmatched to any gene: 5. The germline V gene encodes CDR1 SEHNR and CDR2 FQNEAQ (reference sequence). CDR3 size: 14 residues. The CDR3 DNA is TGTGCCAGCAGGGGGACAGGGCCCAAAGAGACCCAGTACTTC. Translating gives CASRGTGPKETQYF.

This clone was detected only a few times. The chain recombines TRBV4-3 with TRBJ1-2, with TRBD1 identical over 7 bases. Germline values: CDR1 LGHNA, CDR2 YSLEER. V was pared by 1 base and J by 5 bases, with 1 base of the junction left unmatched. This CDR3 has 13 residues. CDR3 region: CASSQGQGYGYTF. The CDR3 region has the DNA TGCGCCAGCAGCCAAGGACAGGGTTATGGCTACACCTTC.

The chain couples TRBV6-5 to TRBJ2-1; D perhaps matches TRBD2 (6 bases). With 6 bases removed from V and 8 bases from J, the gap between germline ends came to 20 bases. This CDR3 has 15 residues. In germline, CDR1 is MNHEY, CDR2 SVGAGI. In DNA form, the CDR3 reads TGTGCCAGCAGCGGCGGGGCAGCGTTTACTGATGAGCAGTTCTTC. Encoded protein: CASSGGAAFTDEQFF.

This rearrangement joins TRBV27 to TRBJ2-1; possibly TRBD1 for D (5 bases). With 4 bases removed from V and 0 bases from J, the gap between germline ends came to 22 bases. Germline CDR1 is MNHEY and CDR2 is SMNVEV (reference sequence). The CDR3 contains 19 residues. The chain's CDR3 is CASSSPQGSALSSYNEQFF. For the CDR3, the DNA is TGTGCCAGCAGTTCCCCCCAGGGTTCAGCTTTGAGCTCCTACAATGAGCAGTTCTTC.

This clone was found a few times. This chain uses TRBV5-1 with TRBJ1-1; 7 bases match TRBD1. Germline V CDR1 and CDR2: SGHRS, YFSETQ. The CDR3 runs to 14 residues. After removal of 3 bases from V and 1 base from J, the junction contained 3 bases not matched to a gene. CDR3 region: CASSWTGSNTEAFF. Written as DNA, the CDR3 is TGCGCCAGCAGCTGGACAGGATCGAACACTGAAGCTTTCTTT.

This clone was picked up a small number of times. The V and J genes are TRBV9 and TRBJ2-7; D may be TRBD2 (5 bases). Germline V gene sequence: CDR1 SGDLS, CDR2 YYNGEE. CDR3 length equals 14 residues. V lost 2 bases to trimming and J lost 7 bases, with 16 bases between them. The CDR3: CASSVGPNREEQYF. The CDR3 DNA follows: TGTGCCAGCAGCGTCGGACCGAACCGGGAAGAGCAGTACTTC.

The rearrangement uses TRBV6-6 and TRBJ2-5; 7 bases match TRBD1. CDR3 length equals 15 residues. The V gene end was trimmed by 7 bases and the J gene end by 4 bases; junction bases not matched to a gene: 12. Germline loops: CDR1 MNHNY, CDR2 SVGAGI (reference sequence). CDR3 sequence reads: CASTQGVVPGETQYF. Here the CDR3 DNA reads TGTGCCAGCACGCAGGGGGTAGTCCCGGGAGAGACCCAGTACTTC.

This clone was seen a few times. CDR3 bases: TGTGCCAGCACGGAGCACCAGACCTACAATGAGCAGTTCTTC. This gives the protein CASTEHQTYNEQFF. The chain combines TRBV2 with TRBJ2-1; D is uncertain. Trimming pared 7 bases from V and 2 bases from J, leaving 12 bases between. The CDR3 runs to 14 residues. The germline gives CDR1 SNHLY, CDR2 FYNNEI.

This rearrangement joins TRBV18 to TRBJ2-1; 8 positions match TRBD1. V was pared by 6 bases and J by 6 bases, with 7 bases of the junction left unmatched. CDR3 length: 14 residues. Germline V gives CDR1 KGHSH, CDR2 LQKENI. The CDR3 sequence is CASSPGQASNEQFF. In DNA, the CDR3 is TGTGCCAGCTCCCCGGGACAGGCCAGCAATGAGCAGTTCTTC.

The chain uses TRBV13 and TRBJ2-3; TRBD1 aligns across 11 bases. This CDR3 region has 14 residues. The germline V gene has CDR1 PRHDT and CDR2 FYEKMQ (reference sequence). Trimming cost V 5 bases and J 5 bases; bases outside gene matches: 3. The CDR3 sequence is CASSQDRGQDTQYF. The CDR3 DNA reads TGTGCCAGCAGCCAGGACAGGGGGCAAGATACGCAGTATTTT.

The chain joins TRBV6-1 to TRBJ2-1; D remains unclear. Germline CDR1 and CDR2: MNHNS and SASEGT. With 7 bases removed from V and 5 bases from J, the gap between germline ends came to 9 bases. This CDR3 is built from 12 residues. For the CDR3, the DNA is TGTGCCAGCATTTCTCGGGACAATGAGCAGTTCTTC. Amino acids: CASISRDNEQFF.

The chain links TRBV30 to TRBJ1-5, with D possibly being TRBD1 (5 bases). V gave up 5 bases and J gave up 6 bases, with 14 bases separating them. The CDR3 contains 13 residues. Germline values: CDR1 GTSNPN, CDR2 SVGIG (reference sequence). The CDR3 spells CAWGQGKLQPQHF. CDR3 nucleotide sequence: TGTGCCTGGGGGCAGGGAAAGCTTCAGCCCCAGCATTTT.

The chain links TRBV2 to TRBJ2-5; TRBD1 might be the D (6 bases). Germline V gene sequence: CDR1 SNHLY, CDR2 FYNNEI. This CDR3 spans 12 amino acids. The ends were cut back, 6 bases at V and 4 bases at J, with 9 bases in the middle. The DNA for the CDR3 is TGTGCCAGCAGCAGGGGTGGAGAGACCCAGTACTTC. Translation: CASSRGGETQYF. The full variable domain, its missing parts supplied by reference TRBV2 and TRBJ2-5, is EPEVTQTPSHQVTQMGQEVILRCVPISNHLYFYWYRQILGQKVEFLVSFYNNEISEKSEIFDDQFSVERPDGSNFTLKIRSTKLEDSAMYFCASSRGGETQYFGPGTRLLVL.

This clone has just a few counts. Here the CDR3 DNA reads TGTGCCAGCAGCTTAACGGACAGGGGGGGCTATGGCTACACCTTC. Translated, it gives CASSLTDRGGYGYTF. The chain employs TRBV7-6 and TRBJ1-2; TRBD1 aligns across 10 bases. CDR1 and CDR2 (germline): SGHVS, FNYEAQ. The CDR3 sequence is 15 residues long. The trim removed 2 bases at V and 4 bases at J, leaving 4 bases unmatched.

This chain connects TRBV5-4 to TRBJ1-1, with D possibly matching TRBD1 (5 bases). From germline, CDR1 is SGHNT and CDR2 YYREEE (reference sequence). The CDR3 covers 14 residues. V gave up 4 bases and J gave up 3 bases, with 13 bases separating them. The CDR3 DNA is TGTGCCAGCAGCACTCGGCTGGGGCACACTGAAGCTTTCTTT. Its translation: CASSTRLGHTEAFF.

The chain uses TRBV2 and TRBJ2-2; D is undetermined. Germline V gives CDR1 SNHLY, CDR2 FYNNEI. This CDR3 has 14 amino acids. Trimming shortened V by 6 bases and J by 7 bases, and 15 bases separated the two germline ends. The DNA of the CDR3 is TGTGCCAGCAGGATGGAGATCGGAATCGGGGAGCTGTTTTTT. This encodes CASRMEIGIGELFF.

This clone was recorded a few times. The V call is TRBV6-6, the J call TRBJ1-2, with a weak D call TRBD1 (5 bases). Trimming took off 2 bases at V and 5 bases at J, with 15 bases between the two ends. This CDR3 has 15 residues. CDR1 and CDR2 (germline): MNHNY, SVGAGI (reference sequence). Here the CDR3 reads CASSYDPRRGYGYTF. The CDR3 nucleotides read TGTGCCAGCAGTTACGACCCCAGAAGGGGATATGGCTACACCTTC.

The chain links TRBV4-2 to TRBJ2-2; TRBD2 matches at 10 bases. The junction had 9 bases not matched to a gene; V was cut back by 0 bases and J by 5 bases. The CDR3 is 18 residues long. Germline CDR1 reads LGHNA; CDR2 reads YNFKEQ. CDR3 bases: TGTGCCAGCAGCCAAGATCGAGGGACTAGCGCCCTGACCGGGGAGCTGTTTTTT. Amino acid sequence: CASSQDRGTSALTGELFF.

This clone was seen a few times. The chain couples TRBV5-1 to TRBJ2-6; no clear D gene. The ends were cut back, 4 bases at V and 0 bases at J, with 8 bases in the middle. From germline, CDR1 is SGHRS and CDR2 YFSETQ. This CDR3 is built from 15 residues. Here the CDR3 DNA reads TGCGCCAGCAGCCAAGCTTACTCTGGGGCCAACGTCCTGACTTTC. It is translated as CASSQAYSGANVLTF.

This sequence joins TRBV2 and TRBJ1-2, with unresolved D. Germline-derived CDR1 and CDR2 are SNHLY and FYNNEI. V shed 4 bases and J shed 4 bases, with 13 bases lying between them. The CDR3 extends over 14 amino acids. The CDR3 loop reads CASSVRQEGYGYTF. CDR3 DNA sequence: TGTGCCAGCAGTGTGCGTCAGGAAGGCTATGGCTACACCTTC. The complete variable domain, with remaining parts taken from reference TRBV2 and TRBJ1-2, reads EPEVTQTPSHQVTQMGQEVILRCVPISNHLYFYWYRQILGQKVEFLVSFYNNEISEKSEIFDDQFSVERPDGSNFTLKIRSTKLEDSAMYFCASSVRQEGYGYTFGSGTRLTVV.

The gene calls are TRBV19 and TRBJ1-6, with 9 bases that match TRBD1. From germline, CDR1 is LNHDA and CDR2 SQIVND (reference sequence). The V and J ends lost 7 bases and 7 bases, in that order; junction bases with no gene match: 8. The CDR3 spans 15 residues. The CDR3 coding sequence is TGTGCCAGTACCCCAGGAGGACAGGGGAATTCACCCCTCCACTTT. It codes for CASTPGGQGNSPLHF.

This clone was detected a few times. This chain links TRBV7-2 with TRBJ1-2, with a tentative D call TRBD1 (5 bases). V was clipped by 0 bases and J by 3 bases, with 14 bases between them. From germline, CDR1 is SGHTA and CDR2 FQGNSA. This CDR3 has 16 amino acids. The CDR3 DNA sequence: TGTGCCAGCAGCTTAGCTGGCCAGGGCTTCCACTATGGCTACACCTTC. Translation: CASSLAGQGFHYGYTF.

The chain links TRBV9 to TRBJ2-1; TRBD2 aligns across 10 bases. The junction had 6 bases not matched to a gene; V was cut back by 0 bases and J by 0 bases. The germline gives CDR1 SGDLS, CDR2 YYNGEE. The CDR3 consists of 18 residues. The DNA of the CDR3 is TGTGCCAGCAGCGTAGGGCTAGCGGGGGAGGGCTCCTACAATGAGCAGTTCTTC. It encodes CASSVGLAGEGSYNEQFF.

The table lists this clone with a few counts. The V gene is TRBV18, the J gene TRBJ1-2; the match to TRBD1 covers 9 bases. CDR1 KGHSH and CDR2 LQKENI come from the germline V gene. Trimming removed 3 bases from V and 4 bases from J; junction bases left unmatched: 12. CDR3 length equals 17 residues. In nucleotides, the CDR3 is TGTGCCAGCTCACCTCTCACCGGGACAGGGAGCCTCTATGGCTACACCTTC. Translation gives CASSPLTGTGSLYGYTF.

The rearrangement uses TRBV30 and TRBJ1-1; 7 bases are a match to TRBD1. CDR1 and CDR2 from the germline V gene are GTSNPN and SVGIG (reference sequence). The trim removed 1 base at V and 5 bases at J, leaving 7 bases unmatched. The CDR3 has 14 amino acids. CDR3 loop: CAWSATGRGTEAFF. The CDR3 DNA reads TGTGCCTGGAGTGCGACAGGGAGAGGGACTGAAGCTTTCTTT.

Only a few counts were recorded for this clone. V is TRBV18 and J is TRBJ2-3; tentative D call: TRBD2 (5 bases). Trimming stripped 2 bases from V and 1 base from J, with 7 bases between. The CDR3 totals 14 residues. CDR1 and CDR2 (germline): KGHSH, LQKENI. Here the CDR3 reads CASSPFGGTDTQYF. DNA for the CDR3: TGTGCCAGCTCACCATTCGGGGGCACAGATACGCAGTATTTT.

This clone has only one observation. This sequence joins TRBV5-1 and TRBJ2-2; 8 bases fit TRBD1. CDR1 and CDR2 from the germline V gene are SGHRS and YFSETQ. The CDR3 extends over 15 amino acids. Trimming removed 3 bases from V and 7 bases from J; junction bases left unmatched: 8. The DNA for the CDR3 is TGCGCCAGCAGCTGGGGCGGACAGGGCAGCGGGGAGCTGTTTTTT. Translating gives CASSWGGQGSGELFF.